The rows below give T cell receptor beta chains drawn from one sample of a study of OX40 agonist ivuxolimab in advanced cancers. Profiling relied on immunoSEQ multiplex PCR, and the TCRdb table lists in-frame clones only, not all of them. The data show more than 50,000 clones, 85% seen once. The material sequenced was CD4+ or CD8+ T cells sorted from blood, taken in a trial of the OX40 agonist ivuxolimab. These receptors originate from an adult with an advanced solid tumor such as melanoma, head and neck, liver or kidney cancer. CDR3s include the opening cysteine and the closing phenylalanine or tryptophan.

j_call: TRBJ1-1
v_call: TRBV9
cdr3_aa: CASRPYGNTEAFF

j_call: TRBJ2-3
v_call: TRBV28
cdr3_aa: CASKAPASGYLDTQYF

j_call: TRBJ2-7
v_call: TRBV11-2
cdr3_aa: CASSFLLAGGPNSYEQYF

j_call: TRBJ2-1
v_call: TRBV5-1
cdr3_aa: CASSLARARPYNEQFF

j_call: TRBJ2-1
v_call: TRBV5-4
cdr3_aa: CATDVIGGLTDEQFF

j_call: TRBJ2-3
v_call: TRBV7-2
cdr3_aa: CASSPRGADTQYF

j_call: TRBJ1-2
v_call: TRBV28
cdr3_aa: CATSSVRGYYGYTF

j_call: TRBJ2-7
v_call: TRBV7-8
cdr3_aa: CATALRREILGRSYEQYF

j_call: TRBJ2-7
v_call: TRBV4-1
cdr3_aa: CASSQDGTGYYEQYF

j_call: TRBJ2-7
v_call: TRBV5-4
cdr3_aa: CASSLGGSGSYEQYF

j_call: TRBJ2-7
v_call: TRBV5-1
cdr3_aa: CASSLGTSGRGNYEQYF

j_call: TRBJ2-7
v_call: TRBV20-1
cdr3_aa: CSALGGYEQYF

j_call: TRBJ2-3
v_call: TRBV5-1
cdr3_aa: CASSLIAGGGENTQYF

j_call: TRBJ2-7
v_call: TRBV5-4
cdr3_aa: CASSLRSGRAQSVYEQYF

j_call: TRBJ2-3
v_call: TRBV2
cdr3_aa: CASSVGADTQYF

j_call: TRBJ2-2
v_call: TRBV4-3
cdr3_aa: CASSQGPGELFF

j_call: TRBJ2-3
v_call: TRBV11-3
cdr3_aa: CATAGGRADTQYF

j_call: TRBJ2-3
v_call: TRBV29-1
cdr3_aa: CSVKRADTQYF

j_call: TRBJ2-7
v_call: TRBV4-1
cdr3_aa: CASSQGVAEEYVQYF

j_call: TRBJ2-3
v_call: TRBV25-1
cdr3_aa: CASSSARGAGGTDTQYF

j_call: TRBJ2-2
v_call: TRBV28
cdr3_aa: CASSLHSDTGELFF

j_call: TRBJ1-2
v_call: TRBV14
cdr3_aa: CASSQAAGGYTF

j_call: TRBJ2-2
v_call: TRBV11-3
cdr3_aa: CASSPIAGFGELFF

j_call: TRBJ2-1
v_call: TRBV2
cdr3_aa: CAREGGQGYAYEQFF

j_call: TRBJ2-5
v_call: TRBV7-9
cdr3_aa: CASDFPHRGKETQYF

j_call: TRBJ2-3
v_call: TRBV4-1
cdr3_aa: CASSTPPAGNTDTQYF

j_call: TRBJ1-2
v_call: TRBV5-4
cdr3_aa: CASSFSKGGYGYTF

j_call: TRBJ1-2
v_call: TRBV2
cdr3_aa: CASRYRENNGYTF

j_call: TRBJ2-7
v_call: TRBV7-2
cdr3_aa: CASSLYTGQGLVLSSEQYF

j_call: TRBJ2-1
v_call: TRBV5-1
cdr3_aa: CASSLGQGSYNEQFF

j_call: TRBJ2-1
v_call: TRBV20-1
cdr3_aa: CSAREDGTQFF

j_call: TRBJ1-2
v_call: TRBV6-6
cdr3_aa: CASTAGFGYTF

j_call: -
v_call: TRBV5-1
cdr3_aa: CASSLETGTYEQYF

j_call: TRBJ1-1
v_call: TRBV7-9
cdr3_aa: CASSIKTGPEAFF

j_call: TRBJ2-3
v_call: TRBV10-3
cdr3_aa: CAISEDRETDTQYF

j_call: TRBJ2-7
v_call: TRBV5-8
cdr3_aa: CASSPLDHEQYF

j_call: TRBJ2-3
v_call: TRBV27
cdr3_aa: CASSPGRLLNTQYF

j_call: TRBJ1-4
v_call: TRBV7-8
cdr3_aa: CASSPLQVTATNEKLFF

j_call: TRBJ2-5
v_call: TRBV7-2
cdr3_aa: CASSPLTGGATQYF

j_call: TRBJ2-1
v_call: TRBV7-3
cdr3_aa: CASSPLAGNEQFF

j_call: TRBJ2-6
v_call: TRBV19
cdr3_aa: CASSADRVSRAGANVLTF

j_call: TRBJ1-1
v_call: TRBV7-9
cdr3_aa: CASSEEGAGTEAFF

j_call: TRBJ2-7
v_call: TRBV5-1
cdr3_aa: CASSLSRGRFYEQYF

j_call: TRBJ2-1
v_call: TRBV19
cdr3_aa: CASSGTGGYINEQFF

j_call: TRBJ2-4
v_call: TRBV10-3
cdr3_aa: CAISPGTSGSLAKNIQYF

j_call: TRBJ1-2
v_call: TRBV5-6
cdr3_aa: CASSLRRVDYGYTF

j_call: TRBJ1-1
v_call: TRBV6-8
cdr3_aa: CASSLWRVGTEAFF

j_call: TRBJ2-3
v_call: TRBV6-5
cdr3_aa: CASSYYSTGLRDTQYF

j_call: TRBJ1-1
v_call: TRBV6-5
cdr3_aa: CASSFLKGEAFF

j_call: TRBJ1-2
v_call: TRBV4-2
cdr3_aa: CASSPEGPTDGYTF

j_call: TRBJ2-5
v_call: TRBV5-6
cdr3_aa: CASSSLGGQGAETQYF

j_call: TRBJ2-1
v_call: TRBV30
cdr3_aa: CALGQNNEQFF

j_call: TRBJ2-1
v_call: TRBV10-3
cdr3_aa: CAISEFDSSYYNEQFF

j_call: TRBJ1-2
v_call: TRBV30
cdr3_aa: CAWSVHVRTEPPDYGYTF

j_call: TRBJ1-3
v_call: TRBV4-1
cdr3_aa: CASSFSTLDGNTIYF

j_call: -
v_call: TRBV7-9
cdr3_aa: CASSFGEGYEQYF